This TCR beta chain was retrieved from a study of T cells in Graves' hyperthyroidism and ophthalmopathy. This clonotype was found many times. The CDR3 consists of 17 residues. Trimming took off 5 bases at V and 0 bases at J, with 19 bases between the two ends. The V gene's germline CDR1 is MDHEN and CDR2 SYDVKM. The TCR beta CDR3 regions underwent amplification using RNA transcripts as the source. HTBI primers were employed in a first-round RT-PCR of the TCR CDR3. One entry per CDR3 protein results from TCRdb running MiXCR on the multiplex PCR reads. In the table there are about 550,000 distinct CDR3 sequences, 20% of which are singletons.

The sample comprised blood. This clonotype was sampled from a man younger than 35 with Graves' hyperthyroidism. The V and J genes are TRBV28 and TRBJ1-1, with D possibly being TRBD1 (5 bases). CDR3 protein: CASSQWGLGAMNTEAFF. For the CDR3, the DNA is TGTGCCAGCAGTCAATGGGGGTTGGGAGCCATGAACACTGAAGCTTTCTTT.